This T cell receptor beta chain originates from a study of cytomegalovirus exposure and HLA in healthy donors (dated by TCRdb to about 2017). As for the study more broadly: An earlier analysis of a few hundred of the donors reported 276 Gb of sequence data and around 100 million unique TCR beta sequences obtained from approximately 180 million T cells. In a later analysis, previously published TCR beta repertoires from about 640 donors were re-analyzed and high-resolution HLA genotyping was added so that TCR occurrence patterns could be studied. Among 300 to 450 genotyped donors of the cohort, an average of approximately 240,000 unique TCR beta nucleotide sequences were sequenced per donor, around 20% of them non-productive. Approximately 310 gigabases of sequencing data and tens of millions of unique TCR sequences were included in an early release covering 550 to 800 HLA-typed donors. High-throughput TCR immunosequencing, statistical association of individual TCRs with disease status, and machine learning were combined to predict cytomegalovirus infection status. An earlier analysis of 587 of the donors used high-throughput TCR beta sequencing to judge whether each TCR beta V gene segment behaved as functional or pseudogenic. Alongside the repertoire data, information on donor age, sex, ethnicity and CMV serostatus was compiled. HLA typing included class I and class II loci at four-digit resolution. Typing coverage differed by locus: A, B, C, DRB1 and DQB1 were typed in roughly 620-630 donors, DQA1 in around 500, DPA1 in 600 to 610, and DPB1 in roughly 470. A handful of DR-DQ haplotypes were handled as single units for association and clustering because linkage in the cohort was strong. In addition to the first cohort of 666 subjects, a separate validation cohort of 120 different subjects was used. In the later analysis, no new phenotypic data were used to find candidate immune exposures; instead, reliance was placed on TCR beta sequences and their occurrence across donors. The aim of the study was to test whether cataloging public T cell receptors could identify signatures of past pathogen exposure. Of the roughly 400 genotyped donors, 81% were placed in the genetic ancestry cluster associated with self-reported Caucasian donors. A later genetic analysis took genome-wide SNP genotypes for about 55% of the 666 donors and used that subset as a discovery cohort. Every discovery cohort repertoire had been produced on one sequencing platform. The study used immunosequencing to profile the T cell repertoires of approximately 640 subjects and linked those repertoires to cytomegalovirus serostatus.

The cohort consisted of 666 healthy bone marrow donors. Cohort members were all nominally healthy when sampled, although unrecorded immune exposures were likely present. The donor was CMV seropositive and belonged to the group of 250 to 300 seropositive cohort members. A peripheral blood sample was collected from each donor, and TCR beta sequencing was performed on peripheral blood mononuclear cells. Genomic DNA was extracted from the blood cell samples with the Qiagen DNeasy Blood Extraction Kit. The V end gives up 3 bases and the J end 6 bases, leaving 3 bases in the junction not matched to a gene. The CDR3, cysteine through phenylalanine, is 14 amino acids long. The CDR3 DNA has 42 bases and is translated from base 1. As encoded in the germline V gene, CDR1 is MNHNS while CDR2 is SASEGT. Preparation of the library involved the immunoSEQ multiplex PCR assay. The multiplex PCR relied on a mix of 60 forward primers for TCR Vbeta segments and 13 reverse primers for TCR Jbeta segments. The CDR3 region of rearranged TCR beta genes was amplified from genomic DNA with a multiplex PCR assay. The Illumina HiSeq System was used to sequence the amplified TCR beta libraries as 87-base-pair reads. Concerning the study's data processing: A later analysis counted about 80 million unique TCR beta chains across the 650 to 700 repertoires, and around 12 million of these chains were shared by at least two donors. Raw reads were error-corrected and collapsed into unique sequences with a nearest-neighbor algorithm that merged closely related sequences to remove PCR and sequencing errors. V, D and J gene segments were assigned by aligning CDR3 sequences to IMGT reference sequences. For a sequence to be retained, at least a six-nucleotide match to both a V gene segment and a J gene segment was required. Rearrangements were called productive when the CDR3 lacked stop codons and stayed in frame with V and J; all others were non-productive. CDR3 was defined by IMGT convention, running from the second conserved V-encoded cysteine to the conserved J-encoded phenylalanine. Sequences without an unambiguous match to a single V gene segment were excluded from the earlier analysis of a few hundred of the donors. An earlier analysis of roughly 590 of the donors called V segments functional above 56.7% productive rearrangements and segregating when the between-donor standard deviation exceeded 5%. A statistical classification framework was built to diagnose cytomegalovirus status from the catalog of TCR beta chain sequences. V and J gene assignment, in a later analysis, came from comparing TCR nucleotide sequences with IMGT/GENE-DB human TR gene sequences. In a later analysis, CDR3 sequences and most-parsimonious VDJ recombination scenarios were assigned using the TCRdist pipeline. In a later analysis, each TCR beta chain was defined by its CDR3 amino acid sequence together with its V-gene family, and reads lacking a unique V-gene family were excluded. In a later analysis, 450 to 600 highly shared, low-generation-probability nucleotide sequences were removed to address suspected cross-contamination and a sequencing artifact. For each public chain, a later analysis derived a clonal expansion index from normalized ranks of inferred template counts within each repertoire. A later analysis computed generation probabilities with a VDJ recombination model fitted to out-of-frame rearrangements, and checked the results against IGoR. Hypergeometric tests were used in a later analysis to score TCR-TCR, TCR-HLA and TCR-CMV co-occurrence, with a repertoire-size bias correction applied to the TCR pairs. A later analysis estimated false discovery rates by permuting HLA or CMV assignments 20 times. In a later analysis, co-occurring TCRs were grouped using DBSCAN, and TCRdist sequence similarity was added for clustering within HLA-allele-positive subsets. Co-occurrence clustering excluded repertoires with fewer than 30,000 or more than 120,000 public chains, plus five with anomalous nucleotide sharing. TCRdb limited this immuneACCESS table to in-frame rearrangements with V and J called. A share of clones is missing; checked studies link under half to unresolved V genes, and the rest is unexplained. V, J and clone size are those of that table, while D and trimming were read from the DNA. The sample table lists roughly 120,000 clones, approximately 80% of them with a count of one. About 6.6% of the sample comes from the top ten.

Beyond this particular receptor, the publication reports: The authors suggested that the approach could potentially be extended to other disease states and immunological phenotypes. A further reported finding was that TCR beta sequences accurately predicted the HLA-A and HLA-B alleles for most subjects in the first cohort. Some IMGT-functional V segments, including TRBV6-2 and TRBV6-3, could not be told apart with the 87-base-pair reads, so those segments were excluded. Most TCR sequences were seen in very few donors, while some public TCRs were found in many individuals. This cohort had only TCR beta chains sequenced, and the lack of alpha or paired-chain data limited which features could be detected. In a later analysis, the rate of TCR association differed among HLA loci, with DRB1 alleles having the most associated TCRs and HLA-C alleles having the fewest. Because HLA typing was missing for some donors at each locus, association tests included only the typed subset. The presence/absence analyses assumed that sequencing depth was roughly uniform across donors, and that assumption may not be true. Over 15 rarely observed V segments, including chromosome 9 orphons, were excluded from the earlier analysis of several hundred of the donors because counts were too low. CMV serostatus was the only immune exposure information available for the cohort. A later analysis reported that several top co-occurrence clusters appeared linked to parvovirus B19, influenza, CMV and Epstein-Barr virus. Compared with the approximately 700-donor mean, donors in an Asian-associated ancestry cluster had fewer N-insertions in productive TCRs, according to a later genetic analysis. Specific HLA alleles were associated with about 17,000 TCR beta sequences at a false discovery rate of 0.05 in a later analysis. The classifier was reported to diagnose cytomegalovirus status with high specificity and sensitivity in both the original cohort and the validation cohort. In vitro tests confirmed that a few of the cytomegalovirus-associated TCR beta chains recognize cytomegalovirus antigens. Linkage disequilibrium might explain the correlated functional status among segregating V segments, but an unknown experimental factor could not be ruled out. A later analysis found that HLA-associated TCR beta chains were more clonally expanded and had lower generation probabilities than equally common non-associated chains. The study listed approximately 150 TCR beta chains as associated with cytomegalovirus. An earlier analysis of roughly 570 of the donors showed that most TCR beta V segments appeared in productive rearrangements either about 87% or about 30% of the time, which broadly matched IMGT annotations. When HLA alleles, especially DR and DQ, strongly co-occurred, TCR associations were difficult to assign to individual alleles. In a later analysis, most CMV-associated TCR beta chains were found to appear HLA-restricted, with HLA associations seemingly driven largely by CMV exposure. A group of highly shared sequence variants was considered likely to be a technical artifact of the sequencing pipeline. In a later genetic analysis, a missense DCLRE1C variant was associated with V-gene and J-gene trimming of TCR beta chains, and the association was replicated in an independent cohort.

This clone was detected only a few times. The target of this receptor is not known. Per-base quality was not reported, and no clone a single base away is much larger than it. Sequenced sample: PBMCs. This sequence originates from a man aged 25 to 40 in good health and CMV-seropositive. The chain uses TRBV6-1 and TRBJ2-1; TRBD2 fits 9 bases in the junction. The nucleotides are TGTGCCAGCAGTGAGCCTAGCGGGGCCAATGAGCAGTTCTTC. This translates into CASSEPSGANEQFF.